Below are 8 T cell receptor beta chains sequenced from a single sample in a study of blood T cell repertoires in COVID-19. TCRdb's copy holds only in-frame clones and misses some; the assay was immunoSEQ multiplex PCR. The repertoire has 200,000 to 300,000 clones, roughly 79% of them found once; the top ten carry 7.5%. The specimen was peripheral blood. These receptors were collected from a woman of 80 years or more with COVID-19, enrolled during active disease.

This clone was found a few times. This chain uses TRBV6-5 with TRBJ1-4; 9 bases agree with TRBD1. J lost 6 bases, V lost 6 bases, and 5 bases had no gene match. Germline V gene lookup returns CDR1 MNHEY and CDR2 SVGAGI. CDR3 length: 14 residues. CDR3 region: CASSSRTGDEKLFF. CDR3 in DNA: TGTGCCAGCAGCTCCCGGACAGGGGATGAAAAACTGTTTTTT.

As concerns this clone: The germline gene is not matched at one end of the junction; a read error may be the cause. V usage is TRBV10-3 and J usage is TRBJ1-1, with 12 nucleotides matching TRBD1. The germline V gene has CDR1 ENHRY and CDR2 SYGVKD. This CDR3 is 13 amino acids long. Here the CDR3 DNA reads TGTGCCACCAGTATGGGACAGGGGGCGAGAGCTTTCTTT. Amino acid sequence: CATSMGQGARAFF.

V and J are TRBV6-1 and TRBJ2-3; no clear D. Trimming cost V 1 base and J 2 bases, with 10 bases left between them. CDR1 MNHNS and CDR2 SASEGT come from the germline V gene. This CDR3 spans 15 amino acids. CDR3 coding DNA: TGTGCCAGCAGTGAAGTGGAGACCTTCACAGATACGCAGTATTTT. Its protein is CASSEVETFTDTQYF.

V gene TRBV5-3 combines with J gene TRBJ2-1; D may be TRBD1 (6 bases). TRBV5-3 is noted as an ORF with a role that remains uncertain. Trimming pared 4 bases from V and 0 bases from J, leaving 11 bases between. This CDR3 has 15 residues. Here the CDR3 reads CARSAQGRSYNEQFF. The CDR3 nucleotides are TGTGCCAGAAGCGCACAGGGTCGCTCCTACAATGAGCAGTTCTTC.

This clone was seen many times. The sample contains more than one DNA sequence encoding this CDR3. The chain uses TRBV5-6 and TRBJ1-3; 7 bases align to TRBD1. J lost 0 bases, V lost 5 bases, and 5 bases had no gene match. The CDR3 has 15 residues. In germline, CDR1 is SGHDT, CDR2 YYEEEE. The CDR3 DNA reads TGTGCCAGCAGTTTAGGGACAGCCTCTGGAAACACCATATATTTT. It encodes CASSLGTASGNTIYF.

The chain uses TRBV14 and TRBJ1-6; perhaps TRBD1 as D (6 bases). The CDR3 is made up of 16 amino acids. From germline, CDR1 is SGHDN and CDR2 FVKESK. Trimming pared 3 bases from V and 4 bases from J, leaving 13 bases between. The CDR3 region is CASSHAGAAYNSPLHF. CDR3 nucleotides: TGTGCCAGCAGCCATGCAGGGGCCGCGTATAATTCACCCCTCCACTTT.

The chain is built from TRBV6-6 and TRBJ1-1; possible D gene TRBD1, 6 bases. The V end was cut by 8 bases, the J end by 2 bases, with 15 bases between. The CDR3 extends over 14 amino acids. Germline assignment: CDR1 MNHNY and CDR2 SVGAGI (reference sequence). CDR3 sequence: CASRYAGANTEAFF. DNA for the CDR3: TGTGCCAGCCGCTATGCAGGGGCTAACACTGAAGCTTTCTTT.

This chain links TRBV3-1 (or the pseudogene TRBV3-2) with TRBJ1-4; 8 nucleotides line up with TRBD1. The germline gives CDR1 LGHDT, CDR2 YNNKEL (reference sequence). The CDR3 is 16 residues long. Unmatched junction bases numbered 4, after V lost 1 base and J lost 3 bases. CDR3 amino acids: CASSQGQTGANEKLFF. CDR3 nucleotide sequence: TGTGCCAGCAGCCAAGGGCAGACAGGGGCTAATGAAAAACTGTTTTTT.